This T cell receptor beta chain was retrieved from a study of blood T cell repertoires in COVID-19. CDR3 size: 14 residues. Trimming removed 8 bases at V and 1 base at J, with 13 bases between. Germline lookup yields CDR1 SGHVS and CDR2 FQNEAQ. In the authors' workflow: Amplification with reference gene primers provided the estimates of nucleated cell counts. Profiling relied on immunoSEQ multiplex PCR, and the TCRdb table lists in-frame clones only, not all of them. V and J calls and clone size are as listed in that table; D and trimming were resolved from the DNA. The sample records 150,000 to 200,000 clones, around 82% being singletons.

The TCR was taken from a man aged 40-49 years who had recovered from COVID-19. The sequencing input was PBMCs or T cells enriched from blood (not recorded which). This chain connects TRBV7-8 to TRBJ2-3; D remains unclear. Here the CDR3 DNA reads TGTGCCAGCGTAAGAGGTGGAGGCACAGATACGCAGTATTTT. Its translation: CASVRGGGTDTQYF.